This TCR beta chain was documented in a study of CD8+ T cells in alopecia areata. The CDR3 length is 12 residues. Germline lookup yields CDR1 SQVTM and CDR2 ANQGSEA. V lost 3 bases to trimming and J lost 8 bases; unmatched junction nucleotides: 4. Treatment defined: oral pan-JAK inhibitor, 5-10 mg twice daily. Peripheral blood samples and lesional scalp punch biopsies were obtained from alopecia areata patients. Study results and limitations: Especially in alopecia totalis/universalis, lesional scalp showed greater clonality than normal scalp did. For patients receiving tofacitinib, scalp clonality and expanded CD8+ clones among the top 100 significantly decreased.

About this clone: No antigen is known for it.

cDNA reverse transcribed from extracted RNA served as the sequencing template. Method: immunoSEQ multiplex PCR; TCRdb's copy keeps in-frame clones and lacks some. Here the sample spans some 240,000 clones, less than 75% being singletons. The chain carries TRBV29-1 and TRBJ2-1; TRBD2 matches at 7 bases. Here the sequenced sample was CD4+ T cells sorted from blood, taken at week 4, from a patient treated with tofacitinib. This clonotype was obtained from a human donor with alopecia areata. CDR3 in amino acids: CSVDQGGDEQFF. Written as DNA, the CDR3 is TGCAGCGTTGACCAGGGAGGGGATGAGCAGTTCTTC.